Here is one T cell receptor beta chain with its context. Its matching antigen is unknown. With 60 Vbeta and 13 Jbeta primers, the PCR was carried out. Per the study methods: A follow-up analysis tallied 73 million or so unique TCR beta chains, some 11 million shared. TCRdb's table, derived via immunoSEQ multiplex PCR, lists solely in-frame clones and lacks some. From that table come the V and J calls and clone size; the DNA was used to work out D and trimming. The data show tens of thousands of clones, roughly 74% seen once. Looked up from germline, CDR1 is SGHVS and CDR2 is FNYEAQ. Trimming took 1 base from V and 2 from J, leaving 5 bases between them. The CDR3 has 13 amino acids. This record belongs to a study of cytomegalovirus exposure and HLA in healthy donors. Study-wide background: Sequencing of roughly 180 million T cells in an earlier analysis found 100 million or so unique TCR beta sequences. Within the Caucasian-associated ancestry cluster were 81% of the roughly 380 genotyped donors. Study-level points and caveats: Altogether, 170 or so TCR beta chains were recorded as cytomegalovirus-associated.

This clonotype was obtained from a female donor in good health and CMV-seronegative. The rearrangement uses TRBV7-6 and TRBJ1-1; D call uncertain. Input material: PBMCs. CDR3 in DNA: TGTGCCAGCAGCTTAGTGGCTAACACTGAAGCTTTCTTT. Its translation: CASSLVANTEAFF.